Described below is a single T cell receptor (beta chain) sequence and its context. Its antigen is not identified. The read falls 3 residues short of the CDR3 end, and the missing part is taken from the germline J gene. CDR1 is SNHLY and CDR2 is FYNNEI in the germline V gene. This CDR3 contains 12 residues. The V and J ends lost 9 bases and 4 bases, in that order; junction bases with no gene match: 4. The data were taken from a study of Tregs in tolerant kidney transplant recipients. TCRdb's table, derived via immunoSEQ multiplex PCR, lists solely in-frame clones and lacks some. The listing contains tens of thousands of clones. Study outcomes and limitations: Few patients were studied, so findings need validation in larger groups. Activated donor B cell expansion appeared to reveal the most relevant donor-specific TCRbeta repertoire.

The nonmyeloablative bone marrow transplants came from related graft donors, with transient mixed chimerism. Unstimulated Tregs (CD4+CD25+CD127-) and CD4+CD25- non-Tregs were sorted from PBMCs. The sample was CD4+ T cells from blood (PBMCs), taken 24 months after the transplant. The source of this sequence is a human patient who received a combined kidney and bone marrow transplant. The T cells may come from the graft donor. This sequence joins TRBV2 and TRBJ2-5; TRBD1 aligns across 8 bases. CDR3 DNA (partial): TGTGCCAGTGCGGACAGGGCAGAGACC. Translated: CASADRAET. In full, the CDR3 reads CASADRAETQYF.